This TCR beta chain appears in the sequencing data of a study of regulatory T cells in long-lasting Graves disease. Time point of the sample: newly diagnosed GD, antithyroid drugs for less than 3 months. TCR sequences were obtained from RNA taken from PBMCs. Library construction for TCR beta used iRepertoire HTBI primers and Arm-PCR of CDR3 regions. TCRdb processed the multiplex PCR reads anew with MiXCR; each CDR3 protein has one entry. The sample has 350,000 to 400,000 distinct CDR3 sequences; roughly 15% are singletons. From germline, CDR1 is SNHLY and CDR2 FYNNEI. This CDR3 spans 12 amino acids. The germline V and J ends were trimmed by 6 bases and 4 bases, with 7 bases remaining between them. This clonotype occurred many times. These data were also filed under a second study, of T cells in Graves' hyperthyroidism and ophthalmopathy. That study adds: Also found in blood were most expanded thyroid clonotypes above 0.001. Ophthalmopathy, which appeared later, was predicted by the model a median around 6 months before onset.

The chain recombines TRBV2 with TRBJ2-1; the D is unclear. This clonotype was obtained from a woman under 30 with Graves disease. Material: peripheral blood mononuclear cells (PBMCs), obtained at new diagnosis, from a patient treated with antithyroid drugs. For the CDR3, the DNA is TGTGCCAGCAGCCTCAAGTACAATGAGCAGTTCTTC. It codes for CASSLKYNEQFF.